The TCR beta chain described here comes from a study of blood T cell repertoires in COVID-19. In the study overall: There were acute and convalescent COVID-19 samples, and they came from the United States, Italy and Spain. The cDNA or gDNA used as material had been derived from T cells, B-cell-depleted T cells, or PBMCs.

This clone has more than one count but fewer than ten. Germline assignment: CDR1 SNHLY and CDR2 FYNNEI. V lost 0 bases and J lost 8, with 10 bases in between. The CDR3 has 13 amino acids. In the authors' methods: For nucleated cells, counts were estimated from reference gene primer amplification. The method was immunoSEQ multiplex PCR; TCRdb's version includes in-frame clones alone and lacks a portion of them. V and J calls and clone size are as listed in that table; D and trimming were resolved from the DNA. The data contain about 55,000 clones, about 90% of them singletons. The genes are TRBV2 and TRBJ1-2, with D possibly being TRBD1 (5 bases). The sequenced material came from peripheral blood. The source is a man in his 60s with acute or convalescent COVID-19. CDR3 DNA: TGTGCCAGCAGTGAAGCGGGCAGGGAAGGCTACACCTTC. Protein product: CASSEAGREGYTF.